Shown below are 15 T cell receptor beta chains from a single sample sequenced in a study of shared clonotypes between healthy human individuals. The assay was immunoSEQ multiplex PCR, and TCRdb's table has in-frame clones only and misses some. The sample contains roughly 2 million clones, about 95% of which appear only once. Naive CD8 cells lacked CD45RO and underwent positive selection for CCR7, leaving out terminally differentiated effector memory CD45RA+ cells. Specimen: naive CD8+ T cells sorted from blood. The receptor source for this set is a man aged 18 to 29 in good health.

The rearrangement joins TRBV27 to TRBJ2-7; 9 nucleotides line up with TRBD1. The CDR3 covers 14 residues. CDR1 and CDR2 from the germline V gene are MNHEY and SMNVEV (reference sequence). The V gene end was trimmed by 4 bases and the J gene end by 6 bases; junction bases not matched to a gene: 7. The CDR3 reads CASSSTGTGFEQYF. The CDR3 DNA reads TGTGCCAGCAGTTCCACCGGGACAGGGTTCGAGCAGTACTTC.

This rearrangement joins TRBV7-8 to TRBJ1-5; D remains unclear. Germline V CDR1 and CDR2: SGHVS, FQNEAQ. With 4 bases removed from V and 1 base from J, the gap between germline ends came to 8 bases. CDR3 length: 14 amino acids. In DNA, the CDR3 is TGTGCCAGCAGCTCTGGGAGAAGCAATCAGCCCCAGCATTTT. This encodes CASSSGRSNQPQHF.

About this clone: At one boundary the junction diverges from the germline segment, which might be a read error. The chain carries TRBV7-6 and TRBJ2-7; 7 nucleotides agree with TRBD1. There are 15 residues in the CDR3. Germline V gene sequence: CDR1 SGHVS, CDR2 FNYEAQ. The CDR3 region is CASSLVNGTAYKQYF. Written as DNA, the CDR3 is TGTGCCAGCAGCTTAGTTAACGGGACAGCCTACAAGCAGTACTTC.

The gene calls are TRBV7-9 and TRBJ2-3; a weak D match, TRBD1 (6 bases). The CDR3 is made up of 15 amino acids. In germline, CDR1 is SEHNR, CDR2 FQNEAQ (reference sequence). V dropped 5 bases and J dropped 0 bases, with 12 bases sitting between them. The CDR3 DNA is TGTGCCAGCAGCGCTAGGACAGTTAGCACAGATACGCAGTATTTT. It is translated as CASSARTVSTDTQYF.

V and J are TRBV11-2 and TRBJ2-2; TRBD1 aligns across 8 bases. V shed 4 bases and J 5 bases; nucleotides not matched to a gene: 12. Germline CDR1 and CDR2: SGHAT and FQNNGV. This CDR3 is 17 amino acids long. The CDR3 loop is CASSSLRDRGGTGELFF. CDR3 bases: TGTGCCAGCAGCTCCCTAAGAGACAGGGGTGGGACCGGGGAGCTGTTTTTT.

This clone was detected only once. The chain combines TRBV19 with TRBJ1-1; 8 nucleotides align to TRBD1. This CDR3 contains 13 residues. Per the germline V gene, CDR1 is LNHDA and CDR2 is SQIVND (reference sequence). V dropped 6 bases and J dropped 6; count of bases not matched to a gene: 6. The CDR3 protein is CASRIKTGAEAFF. The CDR3 region has the DNA TGTGCCAGTAGGATCAAGACAGGGGCTGAAGCTTTCTTT.

The rearrangement joins TRBV5-6 to TRBJ1-5; TRBD1 matches 9 bases. J was trimmed by 7 bases and V by 0 bases; bases with no gene match: 8. Germline V gene data show CDR1 as SGHDT and CDR2 as YYEEEE. This CDR3 has 16 residues. CDR3 loop: CASSLGEGQGNQPQHF. The CDR3 DNA reads TGTGCCAGCAGCTTGGGGGAGGGACAGGGTAACCAGCCCCAGCATTTT. The full variable domain, completed using reference TRBV5-6 and TRBJ1-5, is DAGVTQSPTHLIKTRGQQVTLRCSPKSGHDTVSWYQQALGQGPQFIFQYYEEEERQRGNFPDRFSGHQFPNYSSELNVNALLLGDSALYLCASSLGEGQGNQPQHFGDGTRLSIL.

The chain combines TRBV27 with TRBJ1-4; D possibly corresponds to TRBD1 (5 bases). The germline V and J ends were trimmed by 0 bases and 6 bases, with 14 bases remaining between them. Germline V CDR1 and CDR2: MNHEY, SMNVEV (reference sequence). This CDR3 contains 16 residues. DNA for the CDR3: TGTGCCAGCAGTTTATCGATCGTGGGGGGGGATGAAAAACTGTTTTTT. This translates into CASSLSIVGGDEKLFF.

CDR3 protein: CASLYPYLENTEAFF. In DNA form, the CDR3 reads TGTGCCAGCTTATACCCCTATCTGGAGAACACTGAAGCTTTCTTT. The V call is TRBV6-1, the J call TRBJ1-1; no clear D gene. CDR3 length: 15 amino acids. Germline lookup yields CDR1 MNHNS and CDR2 SASEGT. The V gene lost 8 bases and the J gene lost 1 base, with 17 bases spanning the gap.

The chain is built from TRBV27 and TRBJ2-1, with 9 nucleotides matching TRBD2. The germline gives CDR1 MNHEY, CDR2 SMNVEV (reference sequence). The CDR3 contains 15 residues. The V segment lost 5 bases and the J segment 4 bases; nucleotides outside the gene matches: 6. The CDR3: CASSKMLAGYNEQFF. CDR3 coding DNA: TGTGCCAGCAGTAAAATGCTAGCGGGATACAATGAGCAGTTCTTC.

V and J are TRBV9 and TRBJ2-1; 8 bases agree with TRBD1. Germline V gene data show CDR1 as SGDLS and CDR2 as YYNGEE. The J segment lost 10 bases and the V segment lost 4 bases, leaving 13 bases of the junction unmatched. The CDR3 spans 15 residues. The CDR3 sequence is CASSSPGQDRGEQFF. The CDR3 DNA is TGTGCCAGCAGCTCACCGGGACAGGATCGTGGGGAGCAGTTCTTC.

This chain joins TRBV27 and TRBJ2-7; no reliable D call. The V end was cut by 5 bases, the J end by 3 bases, with 20 bases between. This CDR3 has 16 residues. The germline V gene has CDR1 MNHEY and CDR2 SMNVEV (reference sequence). DNA for the CDR3: TGTGCCAGCAGTCCGTCAGCCGGGCCCTTACGCTACGAGCAGTACTTC. Its protein is CASSPSAGPLRYEQYF.

This chain links TRBV6-6 with TRBJ1-6, with 8 bases identical to TRBD1. Germline V gene lookup returns CDR1 MNHNY and CDR2 SVGAGI (reference sequence). Trimming at V came to 8 bases and at J to 10 bases, leaving 7 bases not matched to a gene. The CDR3 runs 13 residues. The CDR3 loop is CASVTGGHSPLHF. The CDR3 nucleotides are TGTGCCAGCGTTACAGGGGGTCACTCACCCCTCCACTTT.

A note on this clone: Within the sample, other DNA sequences also encode this same CDR3. The chain couples TRBV7-9 to TRBJ1-6, with TRBD1 matching over 9 bases. The ends lost 1 base at V and 10 bases at J; junction bases unmatched: 2. The CDR3 contains 14 residues. Looked up from germline, CDR1 is SEHNR and CDR2 is FQNEAQ (reference sequence). The CDR3 DNA reads TGTGCCAGCAGCTTAGGACAGGGGGAATCACCCCTCCACTTT. Its protein is CASSLGQGESPLHF.

In this sample, this clone turned up once. This rearrangement joins TRBV2 to TRBJ2-7; either TRBD1 or TRBD2 may supply D (5 bases each). The CDR3 totals 13 residues. With 7 bases removed from V and 3 bases from J, the gap between germline ends came to 13 bases. The germline V gene has CDR1 SNHLY and CDR2 FYNNEI. The CDR3 DNA reads as TGTGCCAGCAACTCCGGGACGTACTACGAGCAGTACTTC. Its protein is CASNSGTYYEQYF.